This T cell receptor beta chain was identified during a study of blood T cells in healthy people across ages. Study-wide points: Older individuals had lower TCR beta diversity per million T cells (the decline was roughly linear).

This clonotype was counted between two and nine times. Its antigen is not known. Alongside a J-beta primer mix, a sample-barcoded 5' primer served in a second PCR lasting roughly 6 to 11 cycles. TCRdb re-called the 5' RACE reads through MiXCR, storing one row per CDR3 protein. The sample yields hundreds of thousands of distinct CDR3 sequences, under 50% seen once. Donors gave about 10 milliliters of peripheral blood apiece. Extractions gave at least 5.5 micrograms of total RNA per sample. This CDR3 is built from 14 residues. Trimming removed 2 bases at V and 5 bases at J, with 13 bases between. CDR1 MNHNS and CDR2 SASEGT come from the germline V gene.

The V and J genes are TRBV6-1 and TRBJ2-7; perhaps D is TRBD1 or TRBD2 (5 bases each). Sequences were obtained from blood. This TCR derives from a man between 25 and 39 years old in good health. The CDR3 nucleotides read TGTGCCAGCAGTGAATTAGGGACGGGAAACGAGCAGTACTTC. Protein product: CASSELGTGNEQYF.